These T cell receptor beta chains were read from a single sample in a study of CXCR3-negative and CXCR3-positive naive CD8 T cells. TCRdb re-called the 5' RACE reads; one entry per CDR3 protein, DNA not given. The ten most abundant clones cover approximately 1.1% of a sample with 92,000 or so distinct CDR3 sequences. Material for sequencing was naive CXCR3- CD8+ T cells from blood. These receptors were collected from a human donor in good health. Some clones in this sample may be carry-over from other donors' samples. CDR3s include the opening cysteine and the closing phenylalanine or tryptophan.

TRBJ2-7 | TRBV29-1 | CSVRTGMSYEQYF
TRBJ1-1 | TRBV2 | CASLSWIGGDTEAFF
TRBJ2-1 | TRBV29-1 | CSVDSPGRDSRSNEQFF
TRBJ1-4 | TRBV29-1 | CSVVFRDSNEKLFF
TRBJ2-2 | TRBV28 | CASSLTTSGTGELFF
TRBJ1-1 | TRBV3-1 | CASSYSRSSEAFF
TRBJ2-1 | TRBV24-1 | CATSDIRTSGRNEQFF
TRBJ1-1 | TRBV10-3 | CAISEGIGVAEAFF
TRBJ1-2 | TRBV7-2 | CASSLDDSDHYGYTF
TRBJ2-1 | TRBV28 | CASSFDRGEVLSYNEQFF
TRBJ1-5 | TRBV20-1 | CSASRGLGWDQPQHF
TRBJ1-2 | TRBV5-5 | CASSLNFKWGATNYGYTF
TRBJ2-7 | TRBV29-1 | CSTLSGSSSSYEQYF
TRBJ2-5 | TRBV7-2 | CASSWGQETQYF